The entry below describes one TCR beta chain. The sample holds a few counts of this clonotype. Its specific antigen is unknown. Nothing much larger sits one base from this clone, and base qualities are not available. The data stem from a study of regulatory T cells in long-lasting Graves disease (dated by TCRdb to the early 2020s). In the study overall: Patients with newly diagnosed Graves' disease had been on antithyroid drugs for under 3 months. This study used TCR sequencing and RNA sequencing of peripheral blood to compare persistent Graves' disease patients against newly diagnosed Graves' disease patients. The study was registered as a clinical trial and conducted in China. A total of around 35 samples underwent TCR sequencing, from about 13 patients with persistent Graves' disease and 20 or so patients with newly diagnosed Graves' disease.

V loses 4 bases, J loses 4 bases, and the germline ends lie 20 bases apart. Spanning cysteine to phenylalanine, the CDR3 consists of 17 amino acids. Kept here is only the CDR3 DNA, which spans 51 bases and is read in frame from base 1. As encoded in the germline V gene, CDR1 is MNHEY while CDR2 is SVGAGI. What the work shows at the level of the full study, not this receptor alone: The study examined only peripheral blood because the primary lesion, thyroid tissue, could not be accessed. The authors acknowledged the small sample size as a limitation that may reduce accuracy. Persistent disease showed preferential use of TRBV28, TRBJ1-2 and TRBJ2-5, whereas newly diagnosed disease favored TRBV20-1 and TRBJ2-1. Persistent Graves' disease patients showed lower TCR Shannon entropy and fewer highly expanded clones than newly diagnosed patients, suggesting clonal expansion. Patients with persistent disease shared more public clonotypes (under 3,000) than newly diagnosed patients did (966). Sequencing and analysis were limited to the TCR beta chain.

The time point label on this specimen signifies: newly diagnosed GD, antithyroid drugs for less than 3 months. For both TCR sequencing and RNA sequencing, RNA was extracted from PBMCs in TRIzol. Graves' disease was diagnosed according to American Thyroid Association guidelines. The patients came from an endocrinology department in Xi'an, China. Each patient gave about 8.1 milliliters of peripheral blood, collected in an EDTA anticoagulant tube. Ficoll Paque Plus density gradient separation was used to isolate PBMCs, and no additional T cell sorting was done. An Agilent 2100 Bioanalyzer and agarose gel were used to check RNA quality, while a NanoDrop 2000 measured RNA concentration. The library was made by multiplex PCR. The sequencing machine was an Illumina HiSeq 4000. To build TCR beta libraries, CDR3 regions were amplified by Arm-PCR using iRepertoire HTBI primers. PCR products were gel purified before sequencing. From the authors' description of their analysis: Gene usage analysis of CDR3 amino acid clonotypes used the roughly 62 TRBV and 11 to 15 TRBJ segments found across samples. COPE and FqMerger were used to merge filtered high-quality paired reads into contigs. BLAST was used to align contigs to IMGT TRBV, TRBD and TRBJ reference genes, and CDR3 was defined according to IMGT. Any clonotype with a frequency above 0.1% was classified as a highly expanded clone. Repertoire diversity was measured by Shannon entropy, and V-J evenness by the Gini coefficient. Public clonotypes were defined as clonotypes shared by more than one individual. The public reads were run again by TCRdb, first through fastp at Q25 and then through MiXCR, and only productive beta chains were kept. Rows are unified per CDR3 protein, each entry keeping the most common DNA and genes. None of the V and J calls come from the authors' own analysis; TCRdb made them. This sample holds about 470,000 distinct CDR3 sequences; more than 13% were observed only once. Over 15% of the sample is held by the ten biggest clonotypes.

The same data also went into a second study, on T cells in Graves' hyperthyroidism and ophthalmopathy. As the second paper documents: Graves' hyperthyroidism was defined as stable when no progression to ophthalmopathy occurred over 18 months of follow-up. The hyperthyroidism patients were between 18 and 65 years old and newly diagnosed, with a disease duration of less than 2 months. Any patient with an uncontrolled infection, another autoimmune disease, pregnancy or lactation was excluded. Diagnoses were established on the basis of clinical symptoms, serum thyroxine and TRAb, thyroid ultrasound, and orbital computed tomography. A first-round RT-PCR of the TCR CDR3 used the HTBI primer set with the Qiagen OneStep RT-PCR kit. Most expanded thyroid clonotypes (frequency above 0.001) were also detected in blood, suggesting blood repertoires may reflect thyroid immune responses. In cross-validation, a model built on a 13 V-J signature told ophthalmopathy apart from stable hyperthyroidism with under 90% sensitivity and about 81% specificity, and in testing the same model reached 80%/75%. In validation, progression to ophthalmopathy was predicted by the model with 65% to 71% sensitivity and about 72% specificity, a median of about 6.8 months before onset. To identify TCR V-J signatures that set the groups apart, the researchers used a discovery cohort of roughly 100 patients, made up of some 41 with Graves' ophthalmopathy and 55 to 65 with stable Graves' hyperthyroidism. Whether ophthalmopathy could be predicted prospectively was tested in an independent validation cohort made up of fewer than 20 hyperthyroidism patients plus 17 patients who later progressed to ophthalmopathy. The roughly 90 discovery patients were divided at random into training and test sets in a 7:3 ratio. In addition, the study compared T-cell repertoires in thyroid tissue and in blood from roughly six Graves' hyperthyroidism patients. After blood sampling, hyperthyroidism patients were treated with methimazole at a starting dose of 30 mg daily, and ophthalmopathy patients were treated with high-dose intravenous methylprednisolone. The libraries were constructed in a second round of multiplex PCR and then size-selected and purified. Sequencing of the libraries was done on an Illumina HiSeq2000 using paired-end 100 bp reads. SOAPnuke was used to process the raw data, with reads discarded if the reads contained adapters or uncalled bases, had a mean Phred below 15, or lacked an exact constant-primer or identifier match. High-quality paired reads were merged with COPE v1.2.5, and unique nucleotide sequences were defined as clonotypes. MiTCR v1.1 was used to align clonotypes to the IMGT TRBV, TRBD and TRBJ reference segments. The analysis included only V-J combinations with a frequency above 0.0001, which together covered over 98% of the repertoires. A TCS score was defined as the ratio of F50 (clonal expansion) to E x V (chaos), with BLOSUM62-based TCRdist applied between CDR3 peptides within each V-J. Welch's t-statistics and random forest reduced roughly 530 V-J features to fewer than 15, which were used in a naive Bayes classifier (R e1071). No statistical method was used to set the sample size in advance, and investigators knew the group allocation. The paper describes TCR Vbeta CDR3 sequencing of some 130 peripheral blood samples, made up of under 50 ophthalmopathy patients, 70 to 75 hyperthyroidism patients and around 17 progressor patients.

Recombination joined TRBV6-5 with TRBJ2-4; the D gene is not confidently resolved. Material: peripheral blood mononuclear cells (PBMCs), obtained at new diagnosis, from a patient treated with antithyroid drugs. This clonotype was obtained from a woman aged 30 to 39 with Graves disease. Donor details come from another sample of the same person, matched by shared clones. Read as DNA, the sequence is TGTGCCAGCAGTTCCTCGTGGTGGGAAAAAGGGAAAAACATTCAGTACTTC. Protein translation: CASSSSWWEKGKNIQYF.